These 3 T cell receptor beta chains were sequenced from one sample in a study of blood T cell repertoires in COVID-19. Clones were read by immunoSEQ multiplex PCR, and TCRdb kept only the in-frame ones, dropping some. The repertoire has 250,000 to 350,000 clones, 88% of them found once; the top ten carry around 0.92%. The sample was PBMCs or T cells enriched from blood (not recorded which). Receptors originate from a woman in her twenties or thirties who had recovered from COVID-19.

This clone appeared a single time. The chain joins TRBV28 to TRBJ1-1; D gene unclear. The germline V and J ends were trimmed by 4 bases and 5 bases, with 5 bases remaining between them. In germline, CDR1 is MDHEN, CDR2 SYDVKM. The CDR3 runs to 11 residues. CDR3 sequence: CASSSQTEAFF. CDR3 DNA sequence: TGTGCCAGCAGTTCGCAGACTGAAGCTTTCTTT. Looking up the rest from reference TRBV28 and TRBJ1-1 gives the full variable domain: DVKVTQSSRYLVKRTGEKVFLECVQDMDHENMFWYRQDPGLGLRLIYFSYDVKMKEKGDIPEGYSVSREKKERFSLILESASTNQTSMYLCASSSQTEAFFGQGTRLTVV.

CDR3: CASGRTSESYEQYF. DNA for the CDR3: TGCGCCAGCGGCAGGACTAGCGAGTCCTACGAGCAGTACTTC. The V gene is TRBV5-1, the J gene TRBJ2-7, with 9 bases lining up with TRBD2. Germline V CDR1 and CDR2: SGHRS, YFSETQ. J gave up 1 base and V 7 bases, and 6 bases lay outside the gene matches. The CDR3 runs to 14 residues.

The rearrangement links TRBV11-2 to TRBJ1-1; TRBD1 might be the D (5 bases). Germline assignment: CDR1 SGHAT and CDR2 FQNNGV. The CDR3 is 17 residues long. Trimming removed 5 bases at V and 0 bases at J, with 19 bases between. The CDR3 region has the DNA TGTGCCAGCAGCCCAGAACAGGTAACGGTTATGAACACTGAAGCTTTCTTT. Its protein is CASSPEQVTVMNTEAFF.